This TCR beta chain was sequenced during a study of control samples from healthy donors and cancer patients (dated by TCRdb to about 2020). Receptors were amplified or captured by the immunoSEQ multiplex PCR assay. TCRdb's version of the immuneACCESS table is confined to in-frame rearrangements and falls short of the full clone set. An unresolved V gene accounts for under half of the shortfall where checked; the remainder is of unknown origin. In this sample the table shows 120,000 or so clones, roughly 94% of which occur a single time. The ten largest clones take up 3.6% of the sample. A single count supports this clone. What antigen it recognizes has not been identified. It has no much larger one-base neighbor in the sample; base qualities were not kept. The CDR3 spans 17 residues, from the cysteine through the phenylalanine. Only the CDR3 DNA is retained, 51 bases long and in frame from the first base. V and J are trimmed by 1 base and 5 bases, and the gene matches miss 11 bases of the junction. CDR1 and CDR2 (MGHRA, YSYEKL) derive from the germline V gene.

This TCR was recovered from a man aged 25-40 years in good health. Rearrangement joined TRBV4-1 to TRBJ1-1; 9 nucleotides in the junction match TRBD1. The sample taken for sequencing was blood. At the DNA level, the sequence is TGCGCCAGCAGCCAAGTCCCCTACAGGGGGCAGGGGACTGAAGCTTTCTTT. The encoded protein is CASSQVPYRGQGTEAFF.